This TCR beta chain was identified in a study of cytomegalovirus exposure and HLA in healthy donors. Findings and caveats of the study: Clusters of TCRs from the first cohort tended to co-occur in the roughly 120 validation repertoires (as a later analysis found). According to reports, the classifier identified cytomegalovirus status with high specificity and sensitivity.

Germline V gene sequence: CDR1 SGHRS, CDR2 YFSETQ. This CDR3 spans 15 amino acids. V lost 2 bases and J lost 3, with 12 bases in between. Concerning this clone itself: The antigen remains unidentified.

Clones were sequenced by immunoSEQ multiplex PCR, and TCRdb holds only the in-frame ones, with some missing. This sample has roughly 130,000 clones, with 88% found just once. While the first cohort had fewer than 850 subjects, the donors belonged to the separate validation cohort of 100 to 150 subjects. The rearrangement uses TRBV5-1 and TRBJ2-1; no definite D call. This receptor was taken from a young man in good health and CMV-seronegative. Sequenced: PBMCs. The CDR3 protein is CASSFPLSDYNEQFF. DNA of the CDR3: TGCGCCAGCAGCTTTCCACTATCGGACTACAATGAGCAGTTCTTC.